The 23 T cell receptor beta chains below come from one sample, sequenced in a study of T cells after yellow fever vaccination. TCRdb reanalysed the 5' RACE reads using MiXCR and keeps one entry per CDR3 protein. The data show 500,000 to 650,000 distinct CDR3 sequences, with about 12% seen just once and 14% to 15% held by the top ten. Sequenced material: PBMCs, taken on the day of the yellow fever booster vaccination. These receptors all come from a young man who received the YFV17D yellow fever vaccine.

This chain uses TRBV29-1 with TRBJ2-2, with 9 bases fitting TRBD1. This CDR3 contains 12 residues. The V gene's germline CDR1 is SQVTM and CDR2 ANQGSEA. Unmatched junction bases numbered 2, after V lost 7 bases and J lost 5 bases. The CDR3 here is CSAQGATGELFF. DNA for the CDR3: TGCAGCGCACAGGGGGCGACCGGGGAGCTGTTTTTT.

This clonotype was picked up a small number of times. The chain uses TRBV6-1 and TRBJ2-2, with TRBD2 matching over 11 bases. V trimming: 6 bases; J trimming: 2 bases; junction bases outside the gene matches: 8. CDR1 and CDR2 (germline): MNHNS, SASEGT. The CDR3 covers 17 residues. This chain's CDR3 is CASSEGLADLNTGELFF. CDR3 bases: TGTGCCAGCAGCGAGGGACTAGCGGACCTTAACACCGGGGAGCTGTTTTTT.

The V call is TRBV20-1, the J call TRBJ2-3; D ambiguous. V lost 3 bases to trimming and J lost 2 bases, with 6 bases between them. CDR1 is DFQATT, CDR2 SNEGSKA, per germline (reference sequence). The CDR3 totals 12 residues. The CDR3 sequence is CSASGLTDTQYF. The CDR3 region has the DNA TGCAGTGCTAGTGGGCTCACAGATACGCAGTATTTT.

This clonotype was recorded a few times. V gene TRBV9 combines with J gene TRBJ2-1, with 7 nucleotides matching TRBD2. J gave up 0 bases and V 6 bases, and 6 bases lay outside the gene matches. Germline V gene sequence: CDR1 SGDLS, CDR2 YYNGEE. The CDR3 is 15 residues long. The DNA of the CDR3 is TGTGCCAGCACTCTTAGCGGGTACTCCTACAATGAGCAGTTCTTC. Its translation is CASTLSGYSYNEQFF.

The chain joins TRBV3-1 to TRBJ2-2, with TRBD2 identical over 7 bases. Losses at the gene ends were 4 bases for V and 6 bases for J; bases not matched to a gene: 11. Germline loops: CDR1 LGHDT, CDR2 YNNKEL (reference sequence). CDR3 length equals 16 residues. The CDR3 loop is CASSRNPGLIPGELFF. CDR3 bases: TGTGCCAGCAGCCGTAACCCGGGACTAATCCCCGGGGAGCTGTTTTTT.

In its sample, this clonotype was seen many times. The rearrangement uses TRBV12-3 or TRBV12-4 and TRBJ2-7; 7 bases align to TRBD1. V gave up 6 bases and J gave up 4 bases; unmatched junction bases: 6. This CDR3 has 13 residues. The CDR3 reads CASSPGTVYEQYF. CDR3 DNA: TGTGCCAGCAGCCCCGGGACAGTTTACGAGCAGTACTTC.

This CDR3 is CASSLGLSDTQYF. The CDR3 bases are TGTGCCAGCAGCTTGGGACTCTCAGATACGCAGTATTTT. The chain links TRBV7-3 to TRBJ2-3; D might be TRBD2 (6 bases). The CDR3 has 13 residues. Germline CDR1 is SGHTA and CDR2 is FQGTGA. Trimming removed 3 bases at V and 4 bases at J, with 8 bases between.

V and J are TRBV3-1 and TRBJ2-5, with 9 bases lining up with TRBD2. With V trimmed by 0 bases and J by 1 base, 12 bases remained unmatched. This CDR3 is built from 19 residues. Germline CDR1 and CDR2: LGHDT and YNNKEL (reference sequence). The CDR3 protein is CASSQEMGWEREVQETQYF. The CDR3 nucleotides are TGTGCCAGCAGCCAAGAGATGGGGTGGGAGCGGGAGGTCCAAGAGACCCAGTACTTC.

This sequence joins TRBV4-3 and TRBJ2-1; D is perhaps TRBD2 (6 bases). The V end lost 2 bases, the J end lost 7 bases, and 21 bases lay between the germline ends. There are 17 residues in the CDR3. Germline CDR1 LGHNA, CDR2 YSLEER. CDR3 DNA: TGCGCCAGCAGCCAAATCGTAGCGGAGGGACCCGATAATGAGCAGTTCTTC. It specifies CASSQIVAEGPDNEQFF.

The chain links TRBV5-5 to TRBJ2-7, with D uncertain. Trimming shortened V by 0 bases and J by 2 bases, and 9 bases separated the two germline ends. There are 14 residues in the CDR3. Germline V gene data show CDR1 as SGHKS and CDR2 as YYEKEE (reference sequence). CDR3 amino acids: CASSLVGTAYEQYF. The CDR3 bases are TGTGCCAGCAGCTTGGTGGGCACCGCCTACGAGCAGTACTTC.

This clonotype appeared a few times. CDR3 sequence reads: CSARPRAAGLWGYTF. For the CDR3, the DNA is TGCAGTGCCCGGCCTCGGGCTGCGGGACTATGGGGCTACACCTTC. This rearrangement joins TRBV20-1 to TRBJ1-2; maybe TRBD1 (5 bases). Germline lookup yields CDR1 DFQATT and CDR2 SNEGSKA (reference sequence). The CDR3 is 15 residues long. V lost 6 bases and J 8 bases, leaving 25 bases between the germline ends.

The chain joins TRBV7-2 to TRBJ2-1, with 10 bases aligning to TRBD2. This CDR3 is 15 amino acids long. The junction had 10 bases not matched to a gene; V was cut back by 7 bases and J by 7 bases. Germline CDR1 SGHTA, CDR2 FQGNSA. The CDR3 DNA follows: TGTGCCAGCATCAAAAAGCGGGAGGGCCGTAATGAGCAGTTCTTC. This sequence encodes CASIKKREGRNEQFF. The whole variable domain, filled in from reference TRBV7-2 and TRBJ2-1, reads GAGVSQSPSNKVTEKGKDVELRCDPISGHTALYWYRQSLGQGLEFLIYFQGNSAPDKSGLPSDRFSAERTGGSVSTLTIQRTQQEDSAVYLCASIKKREGRNEQFFGPGTRLTVL.

The sample holds a few counts of this clonotype. The rearrangement joins TRBV30 to TRBJ1-4; TRBD1 agrees at 9 bases. Germline V gene sequence: CDR1 GTSNPN, CDR2 SVGIG (reference sequence). This CDR3 has 12 residues. The CDR3 spells CALGQGRVKLFF. The CDR3 DNA follows: TGTGCTTTAGGACAGGGGAGGGTAAAACTGTTTTTT.

This clonotype appeared many times. This chain links TRBV7-9 with TRBJ2-3; either TRBD1 or TRBD2 may supply D (5 bases each). Germline V gene lookup returns CDR1 SEHNR and CDR2 FQNEAQ (reference sequence). The CDR3 extends over 14 amino acids. V lost 5 bases, J lost 3 bases, and 12 bases lay in between. In DNA form, the CDR3 reads TGTGCCAGCAGCACCTCCGGGACGACAGATACGCAGTATTTT. As protein: CASSTSGTTDTQYF.

Only a few counts were recorded for this clonotype. The chain carries TRBV29-1 and TRBJ1-2; D is possibly TRBD1 (5 bases). The CDR3 loop spans 13 amino acids. Germline lookup yields CDR1 SQVTM and CDR2 ANQGSEA. V lost 7 bases, J lost 6 bases, and 18 bases lay in between. The DNA for the CDR3 is TGCAGCGGGCGCCGTGGGGGGTCAGATGGCTACACCTTC. This sequence encodes CSGRRGGSDGYTF. The variable domain in full, completed from reference TRBV29-1 and TRBJ1-2, reads SAVISQKPSRDICQRGTSLTIQCQVDSQVTMMFWYRQQPGQSLTLIATANQGSEATYESGFVIDKFPISRPNLTFSTLTVSNMSPEDSSIYLCSGRRGGSDGYTFGSGTRLTVV.

This clonotype was picked up a small number of times. The rearrangement uses TRBV4-2 and TRBJ2-4; D unclear. Trimming shortened V by 1 base and J by 0 bases, and 13 bases separated the two germline ends. This CDR3 region has 17 residues. Looked up from germline, CDR1 is LGHNA and CDR2 is YNFKEQ. CDR3 bases: TGTGCCAGCAGCCAAGTCGGCCAAGAACTAGCCAAAAACATTCAGTACTTC. This encodes CASSQVGQELAKNIQYF.

This clonotype was counted only a few times. V usage is TRBV20-1 and J usage is TRBJ1-4, with D possibly being TRBD1 (5 bases). Germline values: CDR1 DFQATT, CDR2 SNEGSKA (reference sequence). The CDR3 runs to 15 residues. Trimming cost V 0 bases and J 8 bases, with 16 bases left between them. CDR3 in amino acids: CSARDRSQGGEKLFF. The CDR3 region has the DNA TGCAGTGCTAGAGATAGGAGCCAGGGAGGGGAAAAACTGTTTTTT.

This clonotype was seen only a few times. The chain uses TRBV20-1 and TRBJ2-5; no clear D. The CDR3 runs to 11 residues. Germline V lookup: CDR1 DFQATT, CDR2 SNEGSKA (reference sequence). V shed 5 bases and J shed 4 bases, with 8 bases lying between them. The CDR3 is CSALVGETQYF. Written as DNA, the CDR3 is TGCAGTGCTCTAGTGGGAGAGACCCAGTACTTC.

Remarks on this clonotype: The junction differs from germline at one of its ends, possibly a read error. The rearrangement links TRBV6-1 to TRBJ1-1; TRBD1 matches 9 bases. The CDR3 contains 9 residues. Germline-derived CDR1 and CDR2 are MNHNS and SASEGT. The CDR3 is CASSDRGVF. Here the CDR3 DNA reads TGTGCCAGCAGCGACAGGGGGGTCTTT.

V and J are TRBV19 and TRBJ1-5; D is unclear. Trimming took off 7 bases at V and 10 bases at J, with 17 bases between the two ends. From germline, CDR1 is LNHDA and CDR2 SQIVND (reference sequence). CDR3 size: 13 residues. Written as DNA, the CDR3 is TGTGCCAGTACGGAGGGCCCGTTGAATCCCCAGCATTTT. It translates to CASTEGPLNPQHF.

This clonotype was observed a handful of times. This chain uses TRBV11-1 with TRBJ1-4, with unresolved D. Looked up from germline, CDR1 is SGHAT and CDR2 is FQDESV (reference sequence). This CDR3 has 11 residues. Trimming took 1 base from V and 6 from J, leaving 0 bases between them. The CDR3 nucleotides read TGTGCCAGCAGCTTAGATGAAAAACTGTTTTTT. This codes for CASSLDEKLFF.

This clonotype occurred a few times. The CDR3 here is CSAPAFFTRLGFTDTQYF. The CDR3 DNA reads TGCAGTGCTCCTGCCTTCTTTACAAGACTAGGATTCACAGATACGCAGTATTTT. V gene TRBV20-1 combines with J gene TRBJ2-3, with a tentative D call TRBD2 (6 bases). The CDR3 runs 18 residues. Germline loops: CDR1 DFQATT, CDR2 SNEGSKA (reference sequence). Trimming took 5 bases from V and 2 from J, leaving 26 bases between them.

This clonotype was seen only a few times. V gene TRBV5-1 combines with J gene TRBJ2-5; no reliable D call. V was trimmed by 4 bases and J by 4 bases, leaving 11 bases between them. CDR1 and CDR2 (germline): SGHRS, YFSETQ. This CDR3 spans 13 amino acids. The DNA for the CDR3 is TGCGCCAGCAGCAGCTTGCCCCGAGAGACCCAGTACTTC. This codes for CASSSLPRETQYF.